The entry that follows covers one T cell receptor beta chain sequence. As to time point: persistent/refractory GD, antithyroid drugs over 5 years with positive TRAb. The TCR library was made from RNA extracted from PBMCs. Arm-PCR of CDR3 regions and iRepertoire HTBI primers were used to build TCR beta libraries. Each CDR3 protein gets one entry after TCRdb re-called the multiplex PCR reads with MiXCR. The sample records 400,000 to 450,000 distinct CDR3 sequences, about a quarter being singletons. The data belong to a study of regulatory T cells in long-lasting Graves disease. Study as a whole: Positivity for TSH receptor antibodies plus over 5 years of antithyroid drugs meant persistent Graves' disease.

This clonotype was obtained from a female donor with Graves disease. The sample was peripheral blood mononuclear cells (PBMCs), taken when the disease was refractory, from a patient treated with antithyroid drugs.

The CDR3: CAYGLAGNNEQFF. In DNA, the CDR3 is TGTGCCTACGGACTAGCGGGGAACAATGAGCAGTTCTTC. The rearrangement uses TRBV30 and TRBJ2-1, with 12 positions matching TRBD2. The CDR3 totals 13 residues. In germline, CDR1 is GTSNPN, CDR2 SVGIG (reference sequence). V trimming: 7 bases; J trimming: 5 bases; junction bases outside the gene matches: 3.